This T cell receptor (beta chain) comes out of a study of T cells in Graves' hyperthyroidism and ophthalmopathy. Background on the study: Peripheral blood was acquired at first diagnosis, ahead of any therapy whatsoever.

Findings and limits, study-wide: In the blood, most expanded thyroid clonotypes above 0.001 appeared as well.

From germline, CDR1 is SGHRS and CDR2 YFSETQ. The CDR3 contains 14 residues. This clonotype was seen more than once but under ten times. Its matching antigen is unknown. The junction departs from germline at one end; a sequencing error may be responsible. Graves' hyperthyroidism is called stable when ophthalmopathy does not progress within 18 months. TCR beta CDR3 region amplification was performed from RNA transcripts. During a first-round RT-PCR of the TCR CDR3, the HTBI primer set was used. TCRdb independently ran MiXCR on the multiplex PCR reads; one entry per CDR3 protein. This sample has under 700,000 distinct CDR3 sequences, with 16% found just once.

Sequenced: blood. The clonotype originates from a woman between 18 and 29 years old with Graves' hyperthyroidism. The V call is TRBV5-1, the J call TRBJ2-5; 7 nucleotides align to TRBD1. In nucleotides, the CDR3 is TGCGCCAGCAACATTAAGGACCTGGGCAGGGGGTCGGACTTC. This sequence encodes CASNIKDLGRGSDF. The full variable domain, rest sourced from reference TRBV5-1 and TRBJ2-5, is KAGVTQTPRYLIKTRGQQVTLSCSPISGHRSVSWYQQTPGQGLQFLFEYFSETQRNKGNFPGRFSGRQFSNSRSEMNVSTLELGDSALYLCASNIKDLGRGSDFGPGTRLLVL.